The clone carrying this T cell receptor beta chain was detected ten times or more. Within the library, unique molecular identifiers were attached to each individual cDNA molecule. TCRdb analysed the RACE reads with MiXCR anew, one entry per CDR3 protein. The table records about 110,000 distinct CDR3 sequences, around 12% of them present only once. These data come from a study of human T cells and chemical hapten exposure. As for the study in general: The study sensitized with 2% DPC on a 2 cm by 2 cm patch of upper inner arm skin. Diphenylcyclopropenone, dosed weekly to the scalp, was given to patients throughout the roughly 25-week study.

Time point denoted: pre-sensitization, week 0. Treatment specified: therapeutic diphenylcyclopropenone sensitization with weekly scalp DPC. Alopecia patients deemed DPC-suitable, aged 18 to 70, excluding pregnancy. The sample here was whole blood, taken in connection with sensitization to the hapten diphenylcyclopropenone (DPC). The sequence was collected from a woman in her forties or fifties with alopecia areata. Some clones in this sample may be carry-over from other donors' samples.

Here the CDR3 DNA reads TGTGCCAGCAGTGAAGCGATGGGACTATACACTGAAGCTTTCTTT. It specifies CASSEAMGLYTEAFF. The rearrangement joins TRBV2 to TRBJ1-1, with D perhaps matching TRBD1 (5 bases). CDR1 SNHLY and CDR2 FYNNEI come from the germline V gene. Trimming took 0 bases from V and 3 from J, leaving 11 bases between them. This CDR3 has 15 residues.